One sample yielded the 27 T cell receptor beta chains listed below, sequenced in a study of blood T cell repertoires in COVID-19. Assay used: immunoSEQ multiplex PCR; TCRdb lists only in-frame clones, some missing. This table holds fewer than 200,000 clones, roughly 81% found once. The source material was peripheral blood. The receptor source for this set is a woman aged 40 to 50 with COVID-19, enrolled during active disease.

The V call is TRBV2, the J call TRBJ2-5, with 7 bases identical to TRBD1. The CDR3 is 13 residues long. V shed 6 bases and J 3 bases; nucleotides not matched to a gene: 4. Germline V lookup: CDR1 SNHLY, CDR2 FYNNEI. The CDR3 DNA reads as TGTGCCAGCAGCCAGACAGGGAAAGAGACCCAGTACTTC. Protein product: CASSQTGKETQYF.

This clone has just one count. CDR3 region: CASGYRGNTEAFF. The CDR3 nucleotides are TGTGCCTCAGGTTATAGGGGGAACACTGAAGCTTTCTTT. V is TRBV28 and J is TRBJ1-1; tentatively, D is TRBD1 (5 bases). This CDR3 spans 13 amino acids. Germline assignment: CDR1 MDHEN and CDR2 SYDVKM. The V gene lost 11 bases and the J gene lost 1 base, with 14 bases spanning the gap.

The V call is TRBV19, the J call TRBJ2-1, with D hard to call. Germline V gene lookup returns CDR1 LNHDA and CDR2 SQIVND (reference sequence). V lost 3 bases, J lost 6 bases, and 6 bases lay in between. This CDR3 has 12 residues. CDR3 sequence reads: CASSIFPNEQFF. The CDR3 DNA follows: TGTGCCAGTAGTATCTTCCCCAATGAGCAGTTCTTC.

The chain joins TRBV19 to TRBJ2-1; TRBD2 matches at 12 bases. This CDR3 contains 15 residues. The J segment lost 3 bases and the V segment lost 7 bases, leaving 4 bases of the junction unmatched. Germline values: CDR1 LNHDA, CDR2 SQIVND (reference sequence). CDR3 residues: CASNPTSGSYNEQFF. CDR3 nucleotides: TGTGCCAGTAACCCGACTAGCGGGAGCTACAATGAGCAGTTCTTC.

The chain recombines TRBV5-1 with TRBJ1-5; 8 bases map to TRBD1. V lost 4 bases to trimming and J lost 6 bases; unmatched junction nucleotides: 9. The CDR3 consists of 15 residues. From germline, CDR1 is SGHRS and CDR2 YFSETQ. The chain's CDR3 is CASSMTGDQGQPQHF. In DNA, the CDR3 is TGCGCCAGCAGCATGACAGGGGACCAAGGTCAGCCCCAGCATTTT. Filled out from reference TRBV5-1 and TRBJ1-5, the complete variable domain reads KAGVTQTPRYLIKTRGQQVTLSCSPISGHRSVSWYQQTPGQGLQFLFEYFSETQRNKGNFPGRFSGRQFSNSRSEMNVSTLELGDSALYLCASSMTGDQGQPQHFGDGTRLSIL.

CDR3 sequence reads: CAWSATRDSYSPLHF. The CDR3 nucleotides are TGTGCCTGGAGTGCTACACGGGACAGTTATTCACCCCTCCACTTT. The gene calls are TRBV30 and TRBJ1-6; 7 bases agree with TRBD1. The CDR3 is 15 residues long. With 1 base clipped from V and 8 bases from J, the junction kept 8 bases outside the gene matches. Germline CDR1 reads GTSNPN; CDR2 reads SVGIG (reference sequence).

This clone showed up just a few times. The chain recombines TRBV5-1 with TRBJ2-7; TRBD2 matches 11 bases. Germline V gives CDR1 SGHRS, CDR2 YFSETQ. This CDR3 contains 15 residues. V shed 0 bases and J 7 bases; nucleotides not matched to a gene: 6. CDR3 loop: CASSLVAGGLGEQYF. As DNA, the CDR3 is TGCGCCAGCAGCTTGGTAGCGGGAGGGTTGGGGGAGCAGTACTTC.

This chain links TRBV6-5 with TRBJ2-7, with 7 bases matching TRBD2. V dropped 5 bases and J dropped 2; count of bases not matched to a gene: 6. This CDR3 spans 14 amino acids. Germline V gives CDR1 MNHEY, CDR2 SVGAGI. CDR3 nucleotides: TGTGCCAGCAGTCCAGATGGGAGGGCCTACGAGCAGTACTTC. Translating it yields CASSPDGRAYEQYF.

The chain links TRBV5-4 to TRBJ2-5; the match to TRBD2 covers 7 bases. Germline V gives CDR1 SGHNT, CDR2 YYREEE (reference sequence). Trimming took 4 bases from V and 1 from J; bases not matched to a gene: 22. The CDR3 has 20 amino acids. Here the CDR3 reads CASSGGGGNPSGDPQETQYF. The CDR3 bases are TGTGCCAGCAGCGGGGGTGGGGGGAACCCGAGCGGGGACCCCCAAGAGACCCAGTACTTC.

This clone showed up just once. This chain uses TRBV7-8 with TRBJ1-4, with D perhaps TRBD1 (5 bases). V shed 3 bases and J shed 5 bases, with 16 bases lying between them. CDR3 size: 16 residues. Germline-derived CDR1 and CDR2 are SGHVS and FQNEAQ. CDR3 region: CASSFGTTGRNEKLFF. The CDR3 DNA sequence: TGTGCCAGCAGCTTCGGAACTACAGGACGCAATGAAAAACTGTTTTTT.

The chain carries TRBV4-1 and TRBJ1-2; TRBD1 matches 7 bases. Per the germline V gene, CDR1 is MGHRA and CDR2 is YSYEKL. The CDR3 runs 16 residues. With V trimmed by 3 bases and J by 6 bases, 13 bases remained unmatched. The CDR3 DNA reads TGCGCCAGCAGCCACGATGGACAGGCGGGGGGCGATGGCTACACCTTC. This translates into CASSHDGQAGGDGYTF.

The sample holds many counts of this clone. The chain joins TRBV5-5 to TRBJ1-1, with D tentatively TRBD1 (5 bases). This CDR3 has 15 amino acids. Trimming pared 3 bases from V and 2 bases from J, leaving 14 bases between. Per the germline V gene, CDR1 is SGHKS and CDR2 is YYEKEE (reference sequence). CDR3 amino acids: CASSSRGTGNTEAFF. As DNA, the CDR3 is TGTGCCAGCAGCTCCCGGGGGACGGGCAACACTGAAGCTTTCTTT.

The rearrangement joins TRBV5-1 to TRBJ2-2, with 10 bases fitting TRBD1. This CDR3 region has 14 residues. CDR1 and CDR2 from the germline V gene are SGHRS and YFSETQ. Trimming at V came to 4 bases and at J to 4 bases, leaving 1 base not matched to a gene. The CDR3 sequence: CASSRDRGTGELFF. The CDR3 DNA follows: TGCGCCAGCAGCCGGGACAGGGGCACCGGGGAGCTGTTTTTT.

The genes are TRBV7-3 and TRBJ1-6; maybe TRBD1 (5 bases). The CDR3 is 14 residues long. V lost 2 bases to trimming and J lost 9 bases, with 11 bases between them. The V gene's germline CDR1 is SGHTA and CDR2 FQGTGA. The DNA for the CDR3 is TGTGCCAGCAGCTTAGGTGGGGCTGGTTCACCCCTCCACTTT. Translating gives CASSLGGAGSPLHF.

Only a few counts were recorded for this clone. V usage is TRBV18 and J usage is TRBJ2-3; possible D gene TRBD2, 6 bases. Trimming took off 3 bases at V and 2 bases at J, with 6 bases between the two ends. Germline CDR1 is KGHSH and CDR2 is LQKENI. This CDR3 region has 13 residues. CDR3 in amino acids: CASSPDYTDTQYF. CDR3 nucleotides: TGTGCCAGCTCACCGGACTACACAGATACGCAGTATTTT. Full variable domain (rest looked up from reference TRBV18 and TRBJ2-3): NAGVMQNPRHLVRRRGQEARLRCSPMKGHSHVYWYRQLPEEGLKFMVYLQKENIIDESGMPKERFSAEFPKEGPSILRIQQVVRGDSAAYFCASSPDYTDTQYFGPGTRLTVL.

This clone was counted between two and nine times. V gene TRBV29-1 combines with J gene TRBJ1-1; D not resolved. V was pared by 4 bases and J by 10 bases, with 22 bases between. The CDR3 runs to 14 residues. Germline V gives CDR1 SQVTM, CDR2 ANQGSEA. CDR3 region: CSVGMRGGAVGAFF. The DNA of the CDR3 is TGCAGCGTTGGCATGCGGGGTGGAGCGGTTGGAGCTTTCTTT.

The chain carries TRBV21-1 and TRBJ2-7; the table's D call, TRBD1, was not checked against the DNA. TRBV21-1 is a pseudogene segment. The CDR3 is 15 residues long. Here the CDR3 reads CASSKGGQAFYEQYF. In nucleotides, the CDR3 is TGTGCCAGCAGCAAAGGGGGACAGGCTTTCTACGAGCAGTACTTC.

The count of this clone is one. The chain combines TRBV5-4 with TRBJ2-5; weak D call: TRBD2 (6 bases). The CDR3 loop spans 14 amino acids. Germline values: CDR1 SGHNT, CDR2 YYREEE (reference sequence). The V end was cut by 4 bases, the J end by 2 bases, with 12 bases between. The CDR3 sequence is CASSGGLVQETQYF. The CDR3 region has the DNA TGTGCCAGCAGCGGGGGACTCGTACAAGAGACCCAGTACTTC.

This clone was observed a handful of times. CDR3 amino acids: CASSLTISNTGELFF. CDR3 sequence (DNA): TGCGCCAGCAGCTTGACTATCTCGAACACCGGGGAGCTGTTTTTT. The J gene is TRBJ2-2, the V gene TRBV5-1; D call uncertain. Deletions cut 1 base from V and 0 bases from J, with 7 bases between. CDR1 is SGHRS and CDR2 is YFSETQ in the germline V gene. The CDR3 contains 15 residues.

This clone is a singleton in its sample. This rearrangement joins TRBV20-1 to TRBJ2-2, with TRBD2 identical over 13 bases. The CDR3 sequence is 16 residues long. J was trimmed by 6 bases and V by 6 bases; bases with no gene match: 10. Germline CDR1 is DFQATT and CDR2 is SNEGSKA (reference sequence). Here the CDR3 reads CSASPGTSGMAGELFF. The CDR3 DNA sequence: TGCAGTGCCAGTCCCGGGACTAGCGGGATGGCCGGGGAGCTGTTTTTT.

This chain links TRBV9 with TRBJ1-2; TRBD1 agrees at 11 bases. Germline V gene sequence: CDR1 SGDLS, CDR2 YYNGEE. The V segment lost 0 bases and the J segment 4 bases; nucleotides outside the gene matches: 5. The CDR3 is 16 residues long. This CDR3 reads CASSVGTGGPPYGYTF. In DNA form, the CDR3 reads TGTGCCAGCAGCGTAGGGACAGGGGGCCCGCCCTATGGCTACACCTTC.

The J gene is TRBJ2-1, the V gene TRBV28; 11 positions match TRBD2. Trimming took 5 bases from V and 6 from J; bases not matched to a gene: 6. Germline V gene lookup returns CDR1 MDHEN and CDR2 SYDVKM. This CDR3 region has 15 residues. The CDR3 DNA sequence: TGTGCCAGCAGTCTTAGACTAGCGGGACTCAATGAGCAGTTCTTC. Its translation is CASSLRLAGLNEQFF.

The CDR3 nucleotides read TGTGCCAGTAGTATTATTCTCGGACAGGGGGTGAACACTGAAGCTTTCTTT. This encodes CASSIILGQGVNTEAFF. This chain joins TRBV19 and TRBJ1-1; 10 bases are a match to TRBD1. The germline V gene encodes CDR1 LNHDA and CDR2 SQIVND (reference sequence). There are 17 residues in the CDR3. After removal of 3 bases from V and 0 bases from J, the junction contained 7 bases not matched to a gene.

The rearrangement joins TRBV19 to TRBJ2-3, with 11 bases fitting TRBD2. This CDR3 has 15 residues. With 6 bases clipped from V and 6 bases from J, the junction kept 8 bases outside the gene matches. Per germline, CDR1 LNHDA and CDR2 SQIVND (reference sequence). CDR3 DNA sequence: TGTGCCAGTAGGGATCTAGCGGGGGGCCCCGATACGCAGTATTTT. It encodes CASRDLAGGPDTQYF.

The chain carries TRBV11-2 and TRBJ2-3; D gene uncertain. Germline V gene lookup returns CDR1 SGHAT and CDR2 FQNNGV. Trimming took off 6 bases at V and 4 bases at J, with 14 bases between the two ends. CDR3 length: 14 amino acids. Here the CDR3 DNA reads TGTGCCAGCAGGTTTTCAGATGTGTCAGATACGCAGTATTTT. Residues: CASRFSDVSDTQYF.

The count of this clone is one. The chain has TRBV4-2 and TRBJ1-2, with D maybe TRBD1 (6 bases). This CDR3 is 15 amino acids long. Looked up from germline, CDR1 is LGHNA and CDR2 is YNFKEQ. Trimming left V 2 bases short and J 3 bases short, with 13 bases between. CDR3 coding DNA: TGTGCCAGCAGCCAAACTACCGGACAGTACTATGGCTACACCTTC. This sequence encodes CASSQTTGQYYGYTF.

V is TRBV7-6 and J is TRBJ2-1, with D perhaps matching TRBD1 (5 bases). The germline V gene encodes CDR1 SGHVS and CDR2 FNYEAQ. Trimming cost V 9 bases and J 6 bases, with 9 bases left between them. The CDR3 contains 11 residues. CDR3 amino acids: CASGQGNEQFF. In nucleotides, the CDR3 is TGTGCCAGTGGACAAGGCAATGAGCAGTTCTTC.